This passage covers 8 T cell receptor beta chains from one sample sequenced in a study of tissue T cells after allogeneic stem cell transplantation. Documented time point: mouse harvest day 7 after allogeneic transplant. Tail vein injection delivered 10^7 T-cell-depleted bone marrow cells and 10^6 splenic CD5+ T cells. Profiled with immunoSEQ multiplex PCR; TCRdb holds only in-frame clones, not every one. The sample shows around 9,300 clones, about 42% of them seen only once. The sequencing sample was made of gut tissue. All receptors come from a female BALB/c mouse given C57BL/6 T cells with graft-versus-host disease after an allogeneic hematopoietic cell transplant.

The table lists this clone with a few counts. Gene names and germline refer to mouse. With the read ending 1 residue before the CDR3 end, the germline J gene is used to fill in that end. The sample has other DNA sequences that encode this CDR3 too. The chain is built from TRBV26 and TRBJ2-7; D uncertain. This CDR3 contains 11 residues. Per the germline V gene, CDR1 is KGHPV and CDR2 is FQNQEV (reference sequence). Deletions cut 2 bases from V and 4 bases from J, with 3 bases between. The CDR3 is CASSLQYEQYF. The DNA read from the CDR3 is TGTGCCAGCAGTCTGCAGTATGAACAGTAC.

This clone was recorded only once. All gene names here are mouse names. The CDR3 goes on 1 residue after the read ends, and that part is filled in from the germline J gene. The rearrangement uses TRBV23 and TRBJ1-1; the table's D call TRBD1 went unverified against the DNA. Germline V lookup: CDR1 KGHTA, CDR2 FQNQQP. This CDR3 region has 13 residues. The CDR3 here is CSSSGRGNTEVFF. Incomplete CDR3 DNA: TGCTCCAGCAGTGGCAGGGGTAACACAGAAGTCTTC.

Points on this clone: Gene names are the mouse ones. The read terminates 1 residue before the CDR3 end, so the remaining end is supplied by the germline J gene. The chain joins TRBV30 to TRBJ1-1, with 7 bases that match TRBD1. The CDR3 runs 14 residues. The ends lost 0 bases at V and 1 base at J; junction bases unmatched: 2. Germline-derived CDR1 and CDR2 are SQVVS and ANEGSEA. CDR3 amino acids: CSSRDPGGNTEVFF. The sequenced CDR3 bases are TGTAGTTCTAGAGATCCAGGGGGGAACACAGAAGTCTTC. Full variable domain (missing parts from reference TRBV30 and TRBJ1-1): SVLLYQKPNRDICQSGTSLKIQCVADSQVVSMFWYQQFQEQSLMLMATANEGSEATYESGFTKDKFPISRPNLTFSTLTVNNARPGDSSIYFCSSRDPGGNTEVFFGKGTRLTVV.

This clone occurred a few times. Any gene name here is a mouse gene name. The CDR3 goes on 1 residue after the read ends, and that part is filled in from the germline J gene. The rearrangement links TRBV14 to TRBJ2-2; the D gene is possibly TRBD2 (5 bases). Trimming removed 2 bases at V and 0 bases at J, with 8 bases between. Germline assignment: CDR1 SGHDT and CDR2 FRDEAV. This CDR3 region has 15 residues. The sequenced part of the CDR3 DNA is TGTGCCAGCAGTTTACTGGCCTCAAACACCGGGCAGCTCTAC. It yields the protein CASSLLASNTGQLY. The full CDR3 is CASSLLASNTGQLYF.

By sample share, this clone is medium-sized. All gene names here are mouse names. The sequenced fragment ends 1 residue before the CDR3 boundary, so the rest is inferred from the germline J gene. J is TRBJ2-7 and V is TRBV26; D remains unclear. This CDR3 has 12 amino acids. Germline CDR1 reads KGHPV; CDR2 reads FQNQEV (reference sequence). V lost 1 base and J lost 7, with 8 bases in between. CDR3 in amino acids: CASSLWGGEQYF. The sequenced part of the CDR3 DNA is TGTGCCAGCAGTCTGTGGGGAGGGGAACAGTAC. Using reference TRBV26 and TRBJ2-7 for the parts outside the CDR3, the full variable domain is NSKVIQTPRYLVKGQGQKAKMRCIPEKGHPVVFWYQQNKNNEFKFLINFQNQEVLQQIDMTEKRFSAECPSNSPCSLEIQSSEAGDSALYLCASSLWGGEQYFGPGTRLTVL.

Notes on this clone: Gene names refer to mouse genes. The read comes to an end 1 residue before the CDR3 does, leaving the germline J gene to fill in the end. The V call is TRBV26, the J call TRBJ2-7; 8 bases are a match to TRBD2. Germline CDR1 is KGHPV and CDR2 is FQNQEV (reference sequence). V shed 2 bases and J 2 bases; nucleotides not matched to a gene: 2. The CDR3 spans 14 residues. CDR3 DNA, as far as it was read: TGTGCCAGCAGTCTGCTGGGGGGCCCCTATGAACAGTAC. This sequence encodes CASSLLGGPYEQY. The whole CDR3 protein reads CASSLLGGPYEQYF. Together with reference TRBV26 and TRBJ2-7, the CDR3 gives the full variable domain: NSKVIQTPRYLVKGQGQKAKMRCIPEKGHPVVFWYQQNKNNEFKFLINFQNQEVLQQIDMTEKRFSAECPSNSPCSLEIQSSEAGDSALYLCASSLLGGPYEQYFGPGTRLTVL.

This clone was detected a few times. Gene names are the mouse ones. The read ends 1 residue early relative to the CDR3; the germline J gene fills the gap. The rearrangement uses TRBV31 and TRBJ2-7; 8 bases agree with TRBD2. CDR1 and CDR2 from the germline V gene are GKSSPN and SITVG. The CDR3 has 12 residues. Trimming took 3 bases from V and 6 from J; bases not matched to a gene: 4. Incomplete CDR3 DNA: TGTGCCTGGAGCCCGGACTGGGTTGAACAGTAC. The encoded protein is CAWSPDWVEQY. The complete CDR3 reads CAWSPDWVEQYF. Full variable domain (outside the CDR3, taken from reference TRBV31 and TRBJ2-7): AQTIHQWPVAEIKAVGSPLSLGCTIKGKSSPNLYWYWQATGGTLQQLFYSITVGQVESVVQLNLSASRPKDDQFILSTEKLLLSHSGFYLCAWSPDWVEQYFGPGTRLTVL.

This clone is classed as medium-sized. Germline and genes: mouse. CDR3 DNA, as far as it was read: TGTGCCAGCGCTCAGGCTGAGCAGTTC. This translates into CASAQAEQF. The entire CDR3 protein reads CASAQAEQFF. The chain employs TRBV26 and TRBJ2-1; no clear D gene. The read gets to within 1 residue of the CDR3 end, and the germline J gene fills in the rest. Germline values: CDR1 KGHPV, CDR2 FQNQEV (reference sequence). The CDR3 has 10 residues. Trimming took off 8 bases at V and 7 bases at J, with 6 bases between the two ends.